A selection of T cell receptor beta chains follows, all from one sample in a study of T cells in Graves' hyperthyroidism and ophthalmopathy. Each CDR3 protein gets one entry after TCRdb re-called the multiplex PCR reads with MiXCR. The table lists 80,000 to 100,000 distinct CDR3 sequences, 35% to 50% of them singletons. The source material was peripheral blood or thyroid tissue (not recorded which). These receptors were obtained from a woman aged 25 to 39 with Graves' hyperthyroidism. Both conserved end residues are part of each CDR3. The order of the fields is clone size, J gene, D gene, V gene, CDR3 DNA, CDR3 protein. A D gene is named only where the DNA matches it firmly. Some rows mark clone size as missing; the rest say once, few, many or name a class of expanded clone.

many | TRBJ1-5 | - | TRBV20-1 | TGCAGTGCTAGAGATGACGGTTCGCCTAGCAATCAGCCCCAGCATTTT | CSARDDGSPSNQPQHF
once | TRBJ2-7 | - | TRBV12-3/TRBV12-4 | TGTGCCAGCAGTTTCCTCCCCTACGAGCAGTACTTC | CASSFLPYEQYF
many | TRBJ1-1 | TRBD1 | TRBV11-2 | TGTGCCAGCAGCTTAGGCGACAGGGGGGACACTGAAGCTTTCTTT | CASSLGDRGDTEAFF
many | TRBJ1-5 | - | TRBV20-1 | TGCAGTGCTAGAGGGGGGCTTGGGAGGAATCAGCCCCAGCATTTT | CSARGGLGRNQPQHF
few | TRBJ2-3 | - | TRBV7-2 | TGTGCCAGCAGCTCTCAACCTAGGGGTCTAAGCACAGATACGCAGTATTTT | CASSSQPRGLSTDTQYF
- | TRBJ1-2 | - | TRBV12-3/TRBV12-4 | TGTGCCAGCAGTTCCTGGGGGGGGTATGGCTACACCTTC | CASSSWGGYGYTF
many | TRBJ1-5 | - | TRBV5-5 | TGTGCCAGCAGCTTGGAAGGCAGGTCCCATCAGCCCCAGCATTTT | CASSLEGRSHQPQHF
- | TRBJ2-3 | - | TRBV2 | TGTGCCAGCGAGGGGCGGAAAGTCACAGACGAGCAGTATTTT | CASEGRKVTDEQYF
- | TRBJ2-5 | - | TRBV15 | TGTGCCACCAGCGCCCGGTCGGGGGAGGAGGGGTTTGAGAAGACCCGGTACTTC | CATSARSGEEGFEKTRYF
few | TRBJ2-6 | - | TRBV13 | TGTGCCAGCAGCTCATCTCAGGGATGGAACACTGGGGCCAACGTCCTGACTTTC | CASSSSQGWNTGANVLTF
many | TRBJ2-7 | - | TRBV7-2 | TGTGCCAGCAGTCACCCCTTGACAGCCGGCCTCTACGAGCAGTACTTC | CASSHPLTAGLYEQYF
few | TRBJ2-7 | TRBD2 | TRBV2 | TGTGCCAGCAGTTTTCTAGCGGGAGAATGGTACGAGCAGTACTTC | CASSFLAGEWYEQYF
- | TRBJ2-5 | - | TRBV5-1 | TGCGCCAGCAGCTTGGTCGGGAAAGGAGAGACCCAGTACTTC | CASSLVGKGETQYF
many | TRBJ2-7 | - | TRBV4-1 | TGCGCCAGCAGCCAAGAAGGGGGTGGCGGGAGATCCTACGAGCAGTACTTC | CASSQEGGGGRSYEQYF
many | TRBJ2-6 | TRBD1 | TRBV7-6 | TGTGCCAGCAGCGATGACAGGGGGGTTTCTGGGGCCAACGTCCTGACTTTC | CASSDDRGVSGANVLTF
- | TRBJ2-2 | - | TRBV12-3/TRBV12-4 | TGTGCCAGCAGTAACCCAGGGGAGCTGTTTTTT | CASSNPGELFF
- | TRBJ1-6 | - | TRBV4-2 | TGTGCCAGCAGCACCCGACCCGCAGGGGTTCCACCCCTCCACTTT | CASSTRPAGVPPLHF
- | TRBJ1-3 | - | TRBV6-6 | TGTGCCATCGGTGGAAACACCATATATTTT | CAIGGNTIYF
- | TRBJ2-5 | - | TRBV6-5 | TGTGCCAGCAGATTACGGGGTAGCCAAGAGACCCAGTACTTC | CASRLRGSQETQYF
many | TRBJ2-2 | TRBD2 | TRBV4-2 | TGTGCCAGCAGCCAGGCGGGACTAGCGGGATACACCGGGGAGCTGTTTTTT | CASSQAGLAGYTGELFF
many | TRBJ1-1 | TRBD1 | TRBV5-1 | TGCGCCAGCAGCAAGGAGGACAGGGTAGAAACTGAAGCTTTCTTT | CASSKEDRVETEAFF
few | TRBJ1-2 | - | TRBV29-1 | TGCAGCGTCTGGGGGTTTGGGGCGTGGGACTATGGCTACACCTTC | CSVWGFGAWDYGYTF
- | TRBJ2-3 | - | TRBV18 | TGTGCCAGCTCACCGCCGGGAGATACGCAGTATTTT | CASSPPGDTQYF
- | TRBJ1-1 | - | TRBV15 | TGTGCCACCAGTAGGGCAGGGGCGGACACTGAAGCTTTCTTT | CATSRAGADTEAFF